The entry below gives a single TCR beta chain sequence along with its context. Its target is not known. The study ran the assay at deep level. Each subset's genomic DNA was split evenly across several immunoSEQ plates. Here immunoSEQ multiplex PCR was the method, and the copy in TCRdb shows in-frame clones only, minus some. The data show about a million clones, about 80% seen once. V was clipped by 5 bases and J by 3 bases, with 10 bases between them. CDR1 and CDR2 from the germline V gene are SGHAT and FQNNGV. The CDR3 sequence is 13 residues long. The data were obtained in a study of shared clonotypes between healthy human individuals. Looking at the study overall: CD4 naive cells filled three plates per donor, CD4 memory three, CD8 naive two and CD8 memory one.

Points from the study as a whole: With several donors compared, around 4.7% of naive CD4 clonotypes were shared.

The sequencing input was memory CD4+ T cells from PBMCs. Documented subset: CD45RA-negative fraction. The gene calls are TRBV11-2 and TRBJ2-5; D is perhaps TRBD1 (6 bases). This receptor was taken from a man aged 18 to 30 in good health. Some clones in this sample may be carry-over from other donors' samples. The CDR3 bases are TGTGCCAGCAGCCTACAGGGCAAAGAGACCCAGTACTTC. It codes for CASSLQGKETQYF.